Listed here are 25 T cell receptor beta chains from one sample, sequenced in a study of CD8 T cells in ankylosing spondylitis. Notes on the study in general: For ankylosing spondylitis blood, a TCR beta motif of 7 to 9 highly homologous variants appeared characteristic.

Antigen specificity for these receptors is unknown. TCRdb used MiXCR to reprocess the 5' RACE reads, holding one entry per CDR3 protein. The sample holds roughly 670,000 distinct CDR3 sequences; 15% to 20% are singletons and the top ten take roughly a fifth. Sequences were obtained from blood, either unsorted or a sorted T cell fraction (not recorded which). All receptors derive from a male donor with ankylosing spondylitis.

The V call is TRBV6-2 or TRBV6-3, the J call TRBJ2-3; D possibly matches TRBD1 or TRBD2 (5 bases each). Germline assignment: CDR1 MNHEY and CDR2 SVGEGT. Trimming stripped 8 bases from V and 0 bases from J, with 15 bases between. There are 15 residues in the CDR3. Here the CDR3 reads CASAYGALSTDTQYF. In DNA, the CDR3 is TGTGCCAGCGCCTACGGGGCCCTTAGCACAGATACGCAGTATTTT.

The chain carries TRBV5-1 and TRBJ1-2; unclear D gene. CDR1 is SGHRS, CDR2 YFSETQ, per germline. CDR3 size: 14 residues. V was clipped by 0 bases and J by 3 bases, with 9 bases between them. The CDR3, as DNA: TGCGCCAGCAGCTTGGAAGCCAACTACTATGGCTACACCTTC. Translating it yields CASSLEANYYGYTF.

The chain couples TRBV12-3 or TRBV12-4 to TRBJ2-7, with D tentatively TRBD1 or TRBD2 (6 bases each). Trimming stripped 7 bases from V and 5 bases from J, with 15 bases between. This CDR3 is built from 13 residues. For the CDR3, the DNA is TGTGCCAGCACCCTCAAGGGGGGCGACGAGCAGTACTTC. Protein sequence: CASTLKGGDEQYF.

The V and J genes are TRBV29-1 and TRBJ1-2, with 7 bases lining up with TRBD1. Germline V lookup: CDR1 SQVTM, CDR2 ANQGSEA. This CDR3 has 16 amino acids. J lost 4 bases, V lost 4 bases, and 15 bases had no gene match. The CDR3 loop reads CSVGLSGTAFGYGYTF. CDR3 bases: TGCAGCGTTGGGCTATCCGGGACAGCCTTCGGCTATGGCTACACCTTC.

This clonotype was observed at least ten times. The chain recombines TRBV2 with TRBJ2-5; 11 bases match TRBD2. Trimming removed 6 bases from V and 4 bases from J; junction bases left unmatched: 7. The CDR3 is 15 amino acids. Germline CDR1 reads SNHLY; CDR2 reads FYNNEI. The CDR3 spells CASSITSGSRETQYF. The CDR3, as DNA: TGTGCCAGCAGCATAACTAGCGGGAGTAGAGAGACCCAGTACTTC. Full variable domain (rest looked up from reference TRBV2 and TRBJ2-5): EPEVTQTPSHQVTQMGQEVILRCVPISNHLYFYWYRQILGQKVEFLVSFYNNEISEKSEIFDDQFSVERPDGSNFTLKIRSTKLEDSAMYFCASSITSGSRETQYFGPGTRLLVL.

This sequence joins TRBV7-8 and TRBJ1-5; D gene unclear. There are 12 residues in the CDR3. The germline gives CDR1 SGHVS, CDR2 FQNEAQ. Deletions cut 5 bases from V and 3 bases from J, with 5 bases between. In DNA, the CDR3 is TGTGCCAGCAGCGCCTACAATCAGCCCCAGCATTTT. The encoded protein is CASSAYNQPQHF. The complete variable domain, with remaining parts taken from reference TRBV7-8 and TRBJ1-5, reads GAGVSQSPRYKVAKRGQDVALRCDPISGHVSLFWYQQALGQGPEFLTYFQNEAQLDKSGLPSDRFFAERPEGSVSTLKIQRTQQEDSAVYLCASSAYNQPQHFGDGTRLSIL.

This clonotype was seen a few times. This sequence joins TRBV9 and TRBJ1-5; no clear D. With 1 base removed from V and 0 bases from J, the gap between germline ends came to 14 bases. The V gene's germline CDR1 is SGDLS and CDR2 YYNGEE. This CDR3 is 17 amino acids long. In DNA form, the CDR3 reads TGTGCCAGCAGCGTATCGGAGGCCAATTATAGCAATCAGCCCCAGCATTTT. Protein sequence: CASSVSEANYSNQPQHF.

This clonotype showed up just a few times. The chain has TRBV20-1 and TRBJ2-7, with D possibly matching TRBD2 (6 bases). In germline, CDR1 is DFQATT, CDR2 SNEGSKA (reference sequence). The germline V and J ends were trimmed by 4 bases and 1 base, with 14 bases remaining between them. The CDR3 runs to 14 residues. The CDR3 protein is CSAISAGRSYEQYF. The CDR3 DNA reads as TGCAGTGCTATTAGCGCGGGGAGGTCCTACGAGCAGTACTTC.

The chain employs TRBV7-2 and TRBJ2-1; D call uncertain. The germline CDR1 and CDR2 sequences are SGHTA and FQGNSA. The CDR3 contains 16 residues. Deletions cut 0 bases from V and 0 bases from J, with 9 bases between. The CDR3 DNA follows: TGTGCCAGCAGCTTAGCGCTTAACCCCTCCTACAATGAGCAGTTCTTC. Amino acids: CASSLALNPSYNEQFF. Full variable domain (missing parts from reference TRBV7-2 and TRBJ2-1): GAGVSQSPSNKVTEKGKDVELRCDPISGHTALYWYRQSLGQGLEFLIYFQGNSAPDKSGLPSDRFSAERTGGSVSTLTIQRTQQEDSAVYLCASSLALNPSYNEQFFGPGTRLTVL.

This clonotype was detected ten times or more. This chain connects TRBV12-3 or TRBV12-4 to TRBJ2-1; the D gene is possibly TRBD2 (5 bases). This CDR3 has 13 residues. V lost 1 base and J 5 bases, leaving 6 bases between the germline ends. The CDR3 region is CASSLDGDNEQFF. The CDR3 coding sequence is TGTGCCAGCAGTTTAGACGGGGACAATGAGCAGTTCTTC.

This clonotype was detected a few times. The chain recombines TRBV20-1 with TRBJ1-1; D is undetermined. CDR1 is DFQATT, CDR2 SNEGSKA, per germline (reference sequence). This CDR3 has 17 amino acids. V was clipped by 0 bases and J by 0 bases, with 17 bases between them. CDR3 sequence (DNA): TGCAGTGCTAGAGATTTAGGTGGAACTGAGATGAACACTGAAGCTTTCTTT. Protein sequence: CSARDLGGTEMNTEAFF.

This clonotype was seen only a few times. V is TRBV6-2 or TRBV6-3 and J is TRBJ1-1; no reliable D call. From germline, CDR1 is MNHEY and CDR2 SVGEGT. This CDR3 spans 14 amino acids. The V end lost 6 bases, the J end lost 4 bases, and 15 bases lay between the germline ends. The CDR3 region is CASSHGSGGTEAFF. The CDR3 DNA sequence: TGTGCCAGCAGCCACGGGTCGGGTGGCACTGAAGCTTTCTTT.

The chain joins TRBV5-6 to TRBJ1-2; 8 bases match TRBD1. The CDR3 spans 16 residues. Germline lookup yields CDR1 SGHDT and CDR2 YYEEEE. V gave up 0 bases and J gave up 6 bases; unmatched junction bases: 10. CDR3 loop: CASSLAGRGRQHGYTF. The CDR3 region has the DNA TGTGCCAGCAGCTTGGCGGGCAGGGGGCGCCAGCATGGCTACACCTTC.

This chain links TRBV21-1 with TRBJ2-1; the table assigns TRBD1, which was not confirmed against the DNA. TRBV21-1 is given as a pseudogene. The CDR3 runs to 16 residues. The CDR3 DNA is TGTGCCAGCAGCAAAGGGGTTACGGGGGGTTACAATGAGCAGTTCTTC. It translates to CASSKGVTGGYNEQFF.

This clonotype came up a few times. The chain employs TRBV11-2 and TRBJ2-5; 10 positions match TRBD2. The V and J ends lost 1 base and 2 bases, in that order; junction bases with no gene match: 7. The CDR3 sequence is 17 residues long. CDR1 and CDR2 (germline): SGHAT, FQNNGV. The CDR3 loop reads CASSLGGSGGPQETQYF. CDR3 DNA sequence: TGTGCCAGCAGCTTAGGGGGTAGCGGGGGGCCACAAGAGACCCAGTACTTC. The variable domain in full, with the rest retrieved from reference TRBV11-2 and TRBJ2-5, is EAGVAQSPRYKIIEKRQSVAFWCNPISGHATLYWYQQILGQGPKLLIQFQNNGVVDDSQLPKDRFSAERLKGVDSTLKIQPAKLEDSAVYLCASSLGGSGGPQETQYFGPGTRLLVL.

This clonotype turned up a few times. The chain's CDR3 is CASSPWDGQANTEAFF. In DNA form, the CDR3 reads TGCGCCAGCAGCCCTTGGGACGGACAGGCAAACACTGAAGCTTTCTTT. The chain recombines TRBV5-1 with TRBJ1-1; 7 nucleotides agree with TRBD1. After removal of 4 bases from V and 2 bases from J, the junction contained 11 bases not matched to a gene. Germline V gene lookup returns CDR1 SGHRS and CDR2 YFSETQ. CDR3 length: 16 amino acids.

The genes are TRBV29-1 and TRBJ1-3; D is unresolved. The CDR3 has 14 residues. Deletions cut 0 bases from V and 3 bases from J, with 9 bases between. In germline, CDR1 is SQVTM, CDR2 ANQGSEA. The CDR3, as DNA: TGCAGCGTTGAAGATCCCGGACTTGGAAACACCATATATTTT. Translation: CSVEDPGLGNTIYF. The whole variable domain, remainder taken from reference TRBV29-1 and TRBJ1-3, is SAVISQKPSRDICQRGTSLTIQCQVDSQVTMMFWYRQQPGQSLTLIATANQGSEATYESGFVIDKFPISRPNLTFSTLTVSNMSPEDSSIYLCSVEDPGLGNTIYFGEGSWLTVV.

Only a few counts were recorded for this clonotype. The J gene is TRBJ2-6, the V gene TRBV6-1; 7 positions match TRBD1. CDR3 length: 15 residues. Germline values: CDR1 MNHNS, CDR2 SASEGT. Trimming removed 4 bases from V and 2 bases from J; junction bases left unmatched: 2. This CDR3 is CASSVTGAGANVLTF. As DNA, the CDR3 is TGTGCCAGCAGTGTTACAGGGGCTGGGGCCAACGTCCTGACTTTC.

This clonotype has a handful of counts. This chain's CDR3 is CASSYRGAPYEQYF. The CDR3, as DNA: TGTGCCAGCAGTTACCGTGGGGCACCCTACGAGCAGTACTTC. The chain combines TRBV6-5 with TRBJ2-7; tentative D call: TRBD1 (5 bases). Per germline, CDR1 MNHEY and CDR2 SVGAGI. The CDR3 is made up of 14 amino acids. Trimming removed 2 bases at V and 2 bases at J, with 10 bases between.

Only a few counts were recorded for this clonotype. The J gene is TRBJ2-5, the V gene TRBV5-1; 7 nucleotides agree with TRBD1. With 4 bases clipped from V and 2 bases from J, the junction kept 5 bases outside the gene matches. CDR3 size: 14 residues. Germline V gene sequence: CDR1 SGHRS, CDR2 YFSETQ. CDR3 coding DNA: TGCGCCAGCAGCCGGGACAGTGAACAAGAGACCCAGTACTTC. Its protein product is CASSRDSEQETQYF.

The sample holds many counts of this clonotype. The chain couples TRBV29-1 to TRBJ2-1; 9 bases fit TRBD2. The CDR3 covers 16 residues. Germline V lookup: CDR1 SQVTM, CDR2 ANQGSEA. Trimming took 2 bases from V and 4 from J; bases not matched to a gene: 9. The CDR3: CSVEMLAGPIYNEQFF. The DNA of the CDR3 is TGCAGCGTTGAAATGCTAGCGGGACCCATTTACAATGAGCAGTTCTTC.

The rearrangement uses TRBV28 and TRBJ1-1; tentative D call: TRBD1 (6 bases). The ends were cut back, 1 base at V and 1 base at J, with 10 bases in the middle. CDR1 MDHEN and CDR2 SYDVKM come from the germline V gene. The CDR3 consists of 15 residues. The CDR3: CASSLYPGANTEAFF. In DNA form, the CDR3 reads TGTGCCAGCAGTTTATATCCGGGGGCGAACACTGAAGCTTTCTTT.

This clonotype occurred once. V and J are TRBV7-2 and TRBJ2-3; possible D gene TRBD2, 6 bases. V lost 8 bases, J lost 8 bases, and 26 bases lay in between. The CDR3 contains 16 residues. Per germline, CDR1 SGHTA and CDR2 FQGNSA. DNA of the CDR3: TGTGCCAGCGGATCACCGGGGCCCGTCGGGGGAGCTACGCAGTATTTT. Its protein is CASGSPGPVGGATQYF.

This clonotype was recorded at least ten times. The chain links TRBV12-3 or TRBV12-4 to TRBJ1-4, with 8 nucleotides matching TRBD1. The CDR3 sequence is 15 residues long. With V trimmed by 5 bases and J by 1 base, 3 bases remained unmatched. The CDR3 sequence is CASSPGQGTNEKLFF. CDR3 DNA sequence: TGTGCCAGCAGTCCTGGACAGGGAACTAATGAAAAACTGTTTTTT.

J is TRBJ2-3 and V is TRBV4-1; the D is unclear. This CDR3 contains 15 residues. CDR1 and CDR2 from the germline V gene are MGHRA and YSYEKL. V was cut by 0 bases and J by 2 bases, with 9 bases left in between. The CDR3 coding sequence is TGCGCCAGCAGCCAAGAAAGCCCTTTCACAGATACGCAGTATTTT. Its protein product is CASSQESPFTDTQYF.